This T cell receptor (beta chain) was sequenced in a study of T-cell memory formation after mild COVID-19 (dated by TCRdb to the early 2020s). Background on the whole study: TCR sequence clusters from the two donors were largely donor specific. T-cell clones expanding and contracting after mild COVID-19 in two donors were tracked by longitudinal TCRalpha and TCRbeta repertoire sequencing. The cohort comprised two young, previously healthy adult volunteers, one female and one male. The full study reports these points: Only two mild cases were covered by the study, and larger cohorts that include severe cases with pre-infection samples were considered necessary. From day 15 to 85, contracting clones showed balanced CD4/CD8 phenotypes, whereas a second wave of clones that expanded from day 15 to 37 leaned towards CD4+. Contracting CD4+ clones were found mainly in CM and EM memory subsets, while CD8+ clones were enriched in EMRA. Whether the second-wave clones peaking on day 37 were SARS-CoV-2 specific was not confirmed. The detection of some responding clones in pre-infection memory suggests that pre-existing cross-reactive memory T cells joined the SARS-CoV-2 response.

Regarding this clonotype: Its antigen is still unknown. The input lacks base qualities; no much larger clone sits a single base away.

TCRdb shows the sequencer as Illumina NovaSeq 6000. Using 5'RACE with constant-segment primers, TCRalpha and TCRbeta cDNA libraries were constructed, with sample barcodes and unique molecular identifiers added in the process. RNA was extracted from every sample with Trizol reagent. Libraries were amplified in two PCR steps, with a second sample barcode and Illumina TruSeq adapters added in the second step. Sequencing of the libraries was done on an Illumina NovaSeq, producing 2 x 150 bp paired-end reads. Turning to the authors' computational methods: Demultiplexing of reads and collapsing into UMI-guided consensus sequences were performed with migec v1.2.7. Using mixcr v2.1.11, the UMI consensuses were aligned to TRA and TRB V and J templates and assembled into clonotypes. A clonotype was counted as expanded or contracted only if both edgeR and NoisET called the change significant, with noise models trained on biological replicates. edgeR calls used a false discovery rate-adjusted p below 0.01 and a log2 fold-change threshold of 1. As an exploratory analysis of dynamics, PCA with hierarchical clustering was applied to max-normalized trajectories of the 1000 most abundant clonotypes. The CD4 or CD8 phenotype of responding clones was assigned using the separately sequenced CD4+ and CD8+ repertoires. The public reads were reanalyzed by TCRdb: fastp trimming at Q25, MiXCR alignment, in-frame beta chains only. Every entry covers one CDR3 protein and lists the most common genes and DNA from its rows. V and J calls and clone size were set by TCRdb, not the authors. The sample contains under 450,000 distinct CDR3 sequences, under 25% of them found a single time. The ten top clones hold less than 15% of the sample.

V is trimmed back by 4 bases and J by 3 bases, and the junction contains 7 bases that no gene match accounts for. From cysteine to phenylalanine, the CDR3 is 15 amino acids long. Solely the CDR3 DNA is kept, with 45 bases framed from the first base. The germline V gene specifies KGHDR as CDR1 and SFDVKD as CDR2. Ficoll-Paque density gradient centrifugation was used to isolate PBMCs. The sequenced sample consisted of PBMCs or a T cell subset sorted from them (not recorded which). Rearrangement joined TRBV24-1 to TRBJ2-5, and 7 bases in between align with TRBD1. The TCR was taken from an adult woman who had mild COVID-19 (a few samples of this study predate the infection). The sample titles of this study are shuffled in the database, so cell type and time point are left out; the donor was told from shared clones. For the CDR3, the sequence is CATSDRSDREETQYF. The bases read TGTGCCACCAGTGACCGATCAGACAGGGAAGAGACCCAGTACTTC.